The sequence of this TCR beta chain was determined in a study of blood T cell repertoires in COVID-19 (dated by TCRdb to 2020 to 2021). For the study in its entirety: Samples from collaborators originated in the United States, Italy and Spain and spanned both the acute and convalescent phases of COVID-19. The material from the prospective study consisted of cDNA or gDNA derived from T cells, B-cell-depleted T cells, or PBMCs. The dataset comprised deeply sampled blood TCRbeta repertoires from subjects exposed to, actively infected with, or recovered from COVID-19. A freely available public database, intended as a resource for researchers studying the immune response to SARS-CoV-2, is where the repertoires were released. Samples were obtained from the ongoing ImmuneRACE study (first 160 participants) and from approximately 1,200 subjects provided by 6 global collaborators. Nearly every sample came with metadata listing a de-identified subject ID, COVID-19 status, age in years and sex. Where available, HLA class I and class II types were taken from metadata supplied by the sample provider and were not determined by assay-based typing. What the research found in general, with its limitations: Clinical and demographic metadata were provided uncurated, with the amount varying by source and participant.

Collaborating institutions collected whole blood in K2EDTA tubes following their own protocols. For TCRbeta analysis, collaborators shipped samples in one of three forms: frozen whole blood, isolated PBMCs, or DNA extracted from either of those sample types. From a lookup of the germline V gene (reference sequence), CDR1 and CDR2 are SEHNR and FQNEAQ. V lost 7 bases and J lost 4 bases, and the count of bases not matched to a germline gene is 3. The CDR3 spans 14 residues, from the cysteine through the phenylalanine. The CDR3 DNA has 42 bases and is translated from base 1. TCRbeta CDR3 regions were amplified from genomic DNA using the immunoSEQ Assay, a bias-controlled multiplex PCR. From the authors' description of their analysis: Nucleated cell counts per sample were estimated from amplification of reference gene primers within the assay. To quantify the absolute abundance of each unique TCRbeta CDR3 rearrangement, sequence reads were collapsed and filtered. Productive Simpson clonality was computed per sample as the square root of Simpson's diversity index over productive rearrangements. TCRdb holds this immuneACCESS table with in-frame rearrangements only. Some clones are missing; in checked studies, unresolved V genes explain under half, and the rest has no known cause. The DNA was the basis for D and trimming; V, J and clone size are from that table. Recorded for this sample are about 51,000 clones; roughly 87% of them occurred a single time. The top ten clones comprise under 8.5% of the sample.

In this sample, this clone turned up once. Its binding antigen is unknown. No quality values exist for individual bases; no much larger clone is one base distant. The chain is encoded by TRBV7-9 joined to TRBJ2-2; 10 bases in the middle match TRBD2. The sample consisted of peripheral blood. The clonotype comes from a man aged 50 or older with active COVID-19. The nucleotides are TGTGCCAGCAAGACTAGCGGGCTCACCGGGGAGCTGTTTTTT. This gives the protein CASKTSGLTGELFF.